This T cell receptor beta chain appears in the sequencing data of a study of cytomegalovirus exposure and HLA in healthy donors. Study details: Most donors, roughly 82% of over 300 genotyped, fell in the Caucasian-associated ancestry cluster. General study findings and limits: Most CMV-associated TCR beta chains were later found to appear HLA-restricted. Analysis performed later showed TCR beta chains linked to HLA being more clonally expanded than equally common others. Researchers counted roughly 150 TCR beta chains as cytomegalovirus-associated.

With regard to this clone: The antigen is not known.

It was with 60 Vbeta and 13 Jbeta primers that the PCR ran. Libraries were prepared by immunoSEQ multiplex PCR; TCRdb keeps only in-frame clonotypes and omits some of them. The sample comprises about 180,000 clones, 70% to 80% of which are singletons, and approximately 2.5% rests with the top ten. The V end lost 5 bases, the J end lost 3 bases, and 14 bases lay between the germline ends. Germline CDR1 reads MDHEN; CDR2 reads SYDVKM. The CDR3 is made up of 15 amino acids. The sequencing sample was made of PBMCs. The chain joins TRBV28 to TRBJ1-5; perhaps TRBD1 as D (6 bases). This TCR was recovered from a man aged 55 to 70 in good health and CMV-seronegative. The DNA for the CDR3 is TGTGCCAGCAGTCCCCCGGCAGGGGTCAATCAGCCCCAGCATTTT. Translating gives CASSPPAGVNQPQHF.